Sequencing of this T cell receptor beta chain was carried out in a study of CD8+ T cells in alopecia areata. Background on the study: By percentage of affected scalp area, the severity of treated patients was scored.

The treatment denotes: oral pan-JAK inhibitor, 5-10 mg twice daily. RNA extraction was followed by reverse transcription into cDNA, which acted as the sequencing template. Assay: immunoSEQ multiplex PCR; the TCRdb copy retains only in-frame clones and omits some. The sample consists of about 190,000 clones, around 60% of them appearing once. Specimen: CD4+ T cells sorted from blood, collected at week 4, from a patient treated with tofacitinib. This TCR was sampled from a human donor with alopecia areata.

CDR3 DNA: TGTGCCTGGAGTAACAGGAACACTGAAGCTTTCTTT. It codes for CAWSNRNTEAFF. The rearrangement links TRBV30 to TRBJ1-1; D unclear. CDR1 and CDR2 from the germline V gene are GTSNPN and SVGIG (reference sequence). Trimming cost V 2 bases and J 1 base, with 5 bases left between them. CDR3 length equals 12 residues.